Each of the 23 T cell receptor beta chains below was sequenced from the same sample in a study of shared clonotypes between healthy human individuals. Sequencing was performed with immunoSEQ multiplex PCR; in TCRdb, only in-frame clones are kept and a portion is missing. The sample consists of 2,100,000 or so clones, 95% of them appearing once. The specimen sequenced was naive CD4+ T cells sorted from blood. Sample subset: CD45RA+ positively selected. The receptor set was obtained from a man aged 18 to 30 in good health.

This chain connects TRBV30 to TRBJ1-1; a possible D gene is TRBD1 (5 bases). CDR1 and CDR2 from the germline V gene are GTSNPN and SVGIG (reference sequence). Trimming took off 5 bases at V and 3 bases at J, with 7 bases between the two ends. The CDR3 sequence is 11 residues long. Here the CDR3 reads CAWGGHTEAFF. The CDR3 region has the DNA TGTGCCTGGGGGGGTCACACTGAAGCTTTCTTT.

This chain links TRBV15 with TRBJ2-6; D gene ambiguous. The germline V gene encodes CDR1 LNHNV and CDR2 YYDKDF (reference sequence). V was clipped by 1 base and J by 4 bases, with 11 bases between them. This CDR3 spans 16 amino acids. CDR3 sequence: CATSRVRQAGANVLTF. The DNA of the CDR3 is TGTGCCACCAGCAGAGTAAGGCAGGCCGGGGCCAACGTCCTGACTTTC.

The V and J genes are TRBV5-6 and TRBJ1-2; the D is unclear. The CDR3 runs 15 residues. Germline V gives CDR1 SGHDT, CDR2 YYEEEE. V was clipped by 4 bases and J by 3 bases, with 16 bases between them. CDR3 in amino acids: CASSPVASMDYGYTF. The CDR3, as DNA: TGTGCCAGCAGCCCGGTCGCGAGCATGGACTATGGCTACACCTTC.

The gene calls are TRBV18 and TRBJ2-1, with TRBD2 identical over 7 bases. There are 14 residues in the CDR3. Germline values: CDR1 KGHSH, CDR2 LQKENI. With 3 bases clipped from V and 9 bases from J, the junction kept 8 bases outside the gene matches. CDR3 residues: CASSPAGRPVEQFF. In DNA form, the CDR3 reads TGTGCCAGCTCACCTGCCGGGAGGCCGGTTGAGCAGTTCTTC.

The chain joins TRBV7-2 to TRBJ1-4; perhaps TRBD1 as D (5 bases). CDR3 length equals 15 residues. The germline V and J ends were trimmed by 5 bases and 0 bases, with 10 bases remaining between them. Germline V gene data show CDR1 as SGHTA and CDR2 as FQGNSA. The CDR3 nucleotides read TGTGCCAGCAGCCCTCAGGGTACAACTAATGAAAAACTGTTTTTT. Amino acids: CASSPQGTTNEKLFF.

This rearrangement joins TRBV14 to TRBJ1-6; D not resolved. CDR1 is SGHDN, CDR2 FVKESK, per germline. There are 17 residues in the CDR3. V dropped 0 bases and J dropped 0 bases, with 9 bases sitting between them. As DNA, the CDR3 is TGTGCCAGCAGCCAAGATGCAGCTATCTCCTATAATTCACCCCTCCACTTT. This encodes CASSQDAAISYNSPLHF. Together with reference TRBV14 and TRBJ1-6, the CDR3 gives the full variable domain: EAGVTQFPSHSVIEKGQTVTLRCDPISGHDNLYWYRRVMGKEIKFLLHFVKESKQDESGMPNNRFLAERTGGTYSTLKVQPAELEDSGVYFCASSQDAAISYNSPLHFGNGTRLTVT.

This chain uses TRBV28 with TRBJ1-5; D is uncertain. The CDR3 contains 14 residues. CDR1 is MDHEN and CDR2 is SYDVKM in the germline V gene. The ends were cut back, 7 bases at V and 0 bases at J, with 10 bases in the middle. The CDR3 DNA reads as TGTGCCAGCAAATTCGGTGATAGCAATCAGCCCCAGCATTTT. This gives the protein CASKFGDSNQPQHF.

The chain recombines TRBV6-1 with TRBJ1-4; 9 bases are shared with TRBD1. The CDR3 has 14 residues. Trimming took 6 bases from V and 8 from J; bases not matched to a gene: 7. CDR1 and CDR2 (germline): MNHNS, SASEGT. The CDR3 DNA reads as TGTGCCAGCAGGGGACAGGGTAGATACGAAAAACTGTTTTTT. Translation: CASRGQGRYEKLFF.

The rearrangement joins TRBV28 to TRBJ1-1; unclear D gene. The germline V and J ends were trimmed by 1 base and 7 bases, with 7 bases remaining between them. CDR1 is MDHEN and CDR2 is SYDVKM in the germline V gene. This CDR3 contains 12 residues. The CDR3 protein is CASSLYLIEAFF. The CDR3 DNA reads TGTGCCAGCAGTTTATACCTGATTGAAGCTTTCTTT.

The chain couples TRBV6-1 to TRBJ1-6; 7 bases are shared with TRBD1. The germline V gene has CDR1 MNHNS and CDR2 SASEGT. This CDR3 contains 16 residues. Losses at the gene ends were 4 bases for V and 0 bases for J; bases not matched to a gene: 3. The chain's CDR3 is CASSARQGSYNSPLHF. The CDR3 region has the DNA TGTGCCAGCAGTGCCCGACAGGGCTCCTATAATTCACCCCTCCACTTT.

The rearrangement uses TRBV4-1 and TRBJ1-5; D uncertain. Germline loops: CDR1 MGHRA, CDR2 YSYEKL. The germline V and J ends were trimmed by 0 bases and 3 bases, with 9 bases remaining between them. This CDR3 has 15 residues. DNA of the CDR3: TGCGCCAGCAGCCAAGATAGGACTTCCAATCAGCCCCAGCATTTT. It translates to CASSQDRTSNQPQHF.

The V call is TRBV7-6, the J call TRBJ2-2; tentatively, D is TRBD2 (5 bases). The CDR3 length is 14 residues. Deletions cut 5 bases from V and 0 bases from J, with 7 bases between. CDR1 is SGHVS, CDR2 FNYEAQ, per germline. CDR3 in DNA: TGTGCCAGCAGCGCCGGGACGAACACCGGGGAGCTGTTTTTT. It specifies CASSAGTNTGELFF. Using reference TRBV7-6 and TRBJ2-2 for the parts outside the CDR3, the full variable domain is GAGVSQSPRYKVTKRGQDVALRCDPISGHVSLYWYRQALGQGPEFLTYFNYEAQQDKSGLPNDRFSAERPEGSISTLTIQRTEQRDSAMYRCASSAGTNTGELFFGEGSRLTVL.

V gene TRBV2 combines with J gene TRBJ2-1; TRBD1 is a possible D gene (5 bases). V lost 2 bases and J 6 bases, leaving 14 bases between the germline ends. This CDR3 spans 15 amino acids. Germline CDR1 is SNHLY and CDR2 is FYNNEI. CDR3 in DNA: TGTGCCAGCAGTGAATTAGGGGCGCAGGGCAATGAGCAGTTCTTC. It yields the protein CASSELGAQGNEQFF.

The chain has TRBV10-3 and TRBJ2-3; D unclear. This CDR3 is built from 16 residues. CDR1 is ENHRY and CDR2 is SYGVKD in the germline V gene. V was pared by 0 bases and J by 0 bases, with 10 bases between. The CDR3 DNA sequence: TGTGCCATCAGTGAGTCCAAGTCCTTGAGCACAGATACGCAGTATTTT. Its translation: CAISESKSLSTDTQYF.

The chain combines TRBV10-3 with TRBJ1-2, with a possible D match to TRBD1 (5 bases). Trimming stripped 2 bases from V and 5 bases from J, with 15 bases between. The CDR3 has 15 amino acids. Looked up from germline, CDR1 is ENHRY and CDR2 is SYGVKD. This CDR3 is CAISEVGQSSYGYTF. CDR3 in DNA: TGTGCCATCAGTGAGGTGGGGCAGAGCTCGTATGGCTACACCTTC.

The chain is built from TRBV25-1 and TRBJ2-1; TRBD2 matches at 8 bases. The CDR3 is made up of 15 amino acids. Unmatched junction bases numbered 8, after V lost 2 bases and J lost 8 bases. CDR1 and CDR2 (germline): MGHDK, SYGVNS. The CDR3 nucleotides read TGTGCCAGCAGTGAACAGCTAGCGGGCAAGGATGAGCAGTTCTTC. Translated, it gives CASSEQLAGKDEQFF. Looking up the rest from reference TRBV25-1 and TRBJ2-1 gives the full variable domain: EADIYQTPRYLVIGTGKKITLECSQTMGHDKMYWYQQDPGMELHLIHYSYGVNSTEKGDLSSESTVSRIRTEHFPLTLESARPSHTSQYLCASSEQLAGKDEQFFGPGTRLTVL.

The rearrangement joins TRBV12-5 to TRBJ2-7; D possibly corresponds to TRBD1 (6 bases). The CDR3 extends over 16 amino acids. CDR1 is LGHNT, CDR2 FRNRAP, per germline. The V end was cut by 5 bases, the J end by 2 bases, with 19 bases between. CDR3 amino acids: CASGPPGQPFPYEQYF. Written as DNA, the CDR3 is TGTGCTAGTGGTCCGCCTGGACAGCCCTTTCCCTACGAGCAGTACTTC.

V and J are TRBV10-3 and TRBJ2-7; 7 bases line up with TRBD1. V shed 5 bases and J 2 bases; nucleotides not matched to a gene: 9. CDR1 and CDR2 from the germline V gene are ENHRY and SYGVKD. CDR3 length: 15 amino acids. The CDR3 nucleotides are TGTGCCATCAGTAAAATCGGACAGGCGGCCTACGAGCAGTACTTC. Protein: CAISKIGQAAYEQYF.

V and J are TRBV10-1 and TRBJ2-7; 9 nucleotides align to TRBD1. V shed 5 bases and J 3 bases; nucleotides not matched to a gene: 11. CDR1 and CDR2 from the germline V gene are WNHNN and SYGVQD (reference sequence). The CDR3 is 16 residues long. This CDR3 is CASSTQQGAENYEQYF. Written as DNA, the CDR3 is TGCGCCAGCAGTACTCAACAGGGGGCGGAGAACTACGAGCAGTACTTC.

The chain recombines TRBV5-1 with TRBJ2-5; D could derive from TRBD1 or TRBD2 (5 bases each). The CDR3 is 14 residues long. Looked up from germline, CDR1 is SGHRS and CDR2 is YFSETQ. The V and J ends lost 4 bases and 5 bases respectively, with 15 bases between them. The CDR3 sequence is CASSVRDGLETQYF. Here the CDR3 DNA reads TGCGCCAGCAGCGTCCGGGACGGACTGGAGACCCAGTACTTC.

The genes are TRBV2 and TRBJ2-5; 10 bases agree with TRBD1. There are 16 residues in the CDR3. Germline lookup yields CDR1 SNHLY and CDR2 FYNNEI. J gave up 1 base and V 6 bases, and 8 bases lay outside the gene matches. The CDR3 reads CASRRARDRGQETQYF. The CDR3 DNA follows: TGTGCCAGCAGAAGAGCCCGGGACAGGGGCCAAGAGACCCAGTACTTC.

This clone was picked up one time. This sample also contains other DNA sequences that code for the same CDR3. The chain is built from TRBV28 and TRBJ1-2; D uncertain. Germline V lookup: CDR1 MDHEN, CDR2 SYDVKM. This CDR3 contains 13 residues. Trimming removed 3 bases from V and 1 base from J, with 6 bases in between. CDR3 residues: CASSLGINYGYTF. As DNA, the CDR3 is TGTGCCAGCAGTTTGGGGATTAACTATGGCTACACCTTC.

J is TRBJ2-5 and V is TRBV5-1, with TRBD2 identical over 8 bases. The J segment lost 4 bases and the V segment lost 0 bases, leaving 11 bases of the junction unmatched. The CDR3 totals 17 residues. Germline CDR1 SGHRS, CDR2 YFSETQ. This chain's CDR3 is CASSLVERGLRGETQYF. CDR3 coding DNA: TGCGCCAGCAGCTTGGTCGAGCGGGGGCTAAGGGGAGAGACCCAGTACTTC.